The clone carrying this T cell receptor (beta chain) has a count of ten or more. Via MiXCR, TCRdb re-called the multiplex PCR reads, giving one row per CDR3 protein. This repertoire shows approximately 13,000 distinct CDR3 sequences, 50% found once; its top ten account for about 42%. V was shortened by 3 bases and J by 3 bases, with 12 bases between the two germline ends. Germline loops: CDR1 GTSNPN, CDR2 SVGIG (reference sequence). CDR3 length: 14 residues. This sample stems from a study of breast tumors, draining lymph nodes, adjacent tissues. Material for sequencing was tumor-adjacent breast tissue. The origin of this receptor is a female donor with breast cancer. Some clones in this sample may be carry-over from other donors' samples. J is TRBJ2-1 and V is TRBV30, with a tentative D call TRBD2 (6 bases). The CDR3 DNA follows: TGTGCCTGGAGCACCGGGGGAGACTACAATGAGCAGTTCTTC. This translates into CAWSTGGDYNEQFF.